The T cell receptor (beta chain) described here comes from a study of control samples from healthy donors and cancer patients. The table came from immunoSEQ multiplex PCR; TCRdb's copy has only in-frame clones and leaves some out. Here the sample spans about 98,000 clones, about four fifths being singletons. Germline CDR1 is GTSNPN and CDR2 is SVGIG (reference sequence). This CDR3 has 14 residues. V was trimmed by 1 base and J by 7 bases, leaving 14 bases between them. The TCR was taken from a woman aged 25 to 45 in good health. V is TRBV30 and J is TRBJ1-5, with D perhaps TRBD1 (6 bases). Sequenced material: blood. The CDR3 sequence: CAWSAGQSRQPQHF. The CDR3, as DNA: TGTGCCTGGAGTGCCGGACAGAGTAGGCAGCCCCAGCATTTT.